The present T cell receptor (beta chain) was sequenced within a study of tumor-infiltrating lymphocytes in primary liver carcinoma (dated by TCRdb to between 2016 and 2019). Regarding the study in general: Between late 2015 and March 2016, a handful of patients in China with histopathologically diagnosed primary liver carcinoma had their tumors surgically resected. Of the five patients, three men and two women aged 30 to 69 years, four had hepatocellular carcinoma and one had combined HCC and intrahepatic cholangiocarcinoma. Tumors of the five patients were stage T1-T3 N0M0 with maximum diameters of about 4.2 to 11 cm. Each sample produced roughly 3.5 to 7.13 million productive TCRbeta reads, and read depth showed no significant difference between tissue types. The study combined TCRbeta repertoire sequencing, expression microarrays and whole-exome sequencing across five regions of each liver tumor, with adjacent normal tissue and blood. A total of 35 specimens from 5 patients went through TCRbeta repertoire sequencing, namely 25 tumor regions, 5 adjacent noncancerous liver tissues and 5 peripheral blood samples. High reproducibility was observed for the technical replicate repertoires, with mean shared-clone rates approximately 0.9 and correlation coefficients above 0.95. The full study reports these points: The top 250 clones made up a significantly larger repertoire fraction in tumors than in blood (p = 0.039). Only 4 or 5 patients were included in the study, and the authors note that the findings should be validated in a larger study. Because sequencing covered only the TCR beta chain and unpaired alpha chains were not captured, true repertoire diversity is likely underestimated. Comparison of CD4+ and CD8+ T cell repertoires was precluded by the use of bulk unsorted samples. Repertoire overlap was found to be higher between tumor regions (mean around 35%) than between tumor-adjacent (around 17%) or tumor-blood (around 14%) pairs, consistent with antigen-driven expansion.

TCRbeta-specific cDNA was reverse-transcribed from roughly 500 ng total RNA using a constant-region primer and ProtoScript II reverse transcriptase. The TCRbeta libraries were prepared through three rounds of nested multiplex PCR following a slightly modified ARM-PCR procedure. Multiplex TRBV1-TRBV30 forward primers and a Cbeta reverse primer were used in the first two PCR rounds, each of which was run for around 10 cycles. Sample barcodes and Illumina adapters were added in a final 25-cycle PCR using Deep VentR polymerase. Before sequencing, amplicons between 200 and 500 bp were purified from gel using a QIAquick gel extraction kit. An Illumina HiSeq 2500 was used to sequence the TCRbeta amplicons with 250-bp paired-end reads. In the paper's pipeline: Trimmomatic v0.33 was used to quality-trim the reads, and FLASH v1.2.11 was used to merge paired reads so that full CDR3 sequences could be recovered. V, D and J germline segments were assigned to the rearranged TCRbeta sequences by MiGEC v1.2.1b. Clonotype statistics and Shannon-Wiener diversity indices were calculated with VDJtools v1.0.0. To reduce sampling bias, subsequent analyses other than the diversity analysis used only the 250 most abundant clonotypes in each sample. Clones were called with MiXCR by TCRdb after fastp trimmed the public reads at Q25, and only in-frame beta chains were retained. For every CDR3 protein sequence, its rows merge into one entry that carries the most common genes and DNA. The V and J calls, along with clone size, are taken from TCRdb and not from the paper's own processing. The sample table contains about 300,000 distinct CDR3 sequences; only one count was recorded for over 55% of them. About 8.4% of the sample is in the top ten clones.

To note about this clonotype: It has no known antigen specificity. The junction differs from germline at one of its ends, possibly a read error.

RNA from unsorted whole blood was extracted with TRIzol reagent, and germline DNA was obtained with the DNeasy Blood & Tissue kit. Chronic HBV infection was present in the patients, and the patients were treatment-naive at sampling. Around 4 milliliters of peripheral blood were collected into K2EDTA tubes before surgery. There are 14 amino acids in the CDR3, from cysteine to phenylalanine inclusive. Here the CDR3 DNA is all that survives: 42 bases in frame from base 1. The clonotype comes from a man aged 35-49 years with primary liver carcinoma and hepatitis B virus infection. Recombination connected TRBV6-7 to TRBJ2-7, with TRBD1 matching 8 junction bases. TRBV6-7 belongs to the ORF category, with a function that is uncertain. Material: peripheral blood. The CDR3 region: CAISWTRGLYEQYF. The DNA sequence is TGTGCCATCAGTTGGACCAGGGGGCTCTACGAGCAGTACTTC.